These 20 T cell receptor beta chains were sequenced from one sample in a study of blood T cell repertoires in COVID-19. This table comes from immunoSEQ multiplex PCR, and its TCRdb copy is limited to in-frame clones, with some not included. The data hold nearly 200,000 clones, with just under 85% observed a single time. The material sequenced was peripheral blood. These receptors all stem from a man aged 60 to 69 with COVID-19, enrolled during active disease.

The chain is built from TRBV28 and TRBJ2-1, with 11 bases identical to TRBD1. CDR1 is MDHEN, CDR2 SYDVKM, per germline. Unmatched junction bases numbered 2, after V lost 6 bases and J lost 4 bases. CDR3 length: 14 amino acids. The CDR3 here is CASRDRGQYNEQFF. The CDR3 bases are TGTGCCAGCAGGGACAGGGGGCAGTACAATGAGCAGTTCTTC. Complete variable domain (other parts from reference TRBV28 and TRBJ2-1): DVKVTQSSRYLVKRTGEKVFLECVQDMDHENMFWYRQDPGLGLRLIYFSYDVKMKEKGDIPEGYSVSREKKERFSLILESASTNQTSMYLCASRDRGQYNEQFFGPGTRLTVL.

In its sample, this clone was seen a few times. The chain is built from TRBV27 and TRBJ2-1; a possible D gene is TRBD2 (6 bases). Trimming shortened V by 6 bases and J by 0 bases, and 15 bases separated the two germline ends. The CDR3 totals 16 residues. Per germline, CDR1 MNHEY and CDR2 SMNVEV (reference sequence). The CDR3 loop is CASSGGKRTSYNEQFF. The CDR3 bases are TGTGCCAGCAGCGGGGGTAAACGGACCTCCTACAATGAGCAGTTCTTC.

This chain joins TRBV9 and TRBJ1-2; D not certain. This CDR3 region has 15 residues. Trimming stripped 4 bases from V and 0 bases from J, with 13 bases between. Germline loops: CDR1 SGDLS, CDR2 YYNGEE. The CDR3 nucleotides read TGTGCCAGCAGCCCCATGGAGGCCTCTAACTATGGCTACACCTTC. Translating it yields CASSPMEASNYGYTF.

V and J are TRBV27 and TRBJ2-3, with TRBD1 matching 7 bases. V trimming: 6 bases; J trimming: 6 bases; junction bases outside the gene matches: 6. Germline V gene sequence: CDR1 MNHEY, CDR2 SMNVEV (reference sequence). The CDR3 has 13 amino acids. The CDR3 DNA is TGTGCCAGCAGCCGACAGGGTTGGGATACGCAGTATTTT. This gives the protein CASSRQGWDTQYF.

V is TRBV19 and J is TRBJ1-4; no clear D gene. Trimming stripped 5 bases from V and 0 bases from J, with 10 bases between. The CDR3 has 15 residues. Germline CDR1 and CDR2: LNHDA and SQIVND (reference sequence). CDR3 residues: CASSWLRTTNEKLFF. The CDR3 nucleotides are TGTGCCAGTAGTTGGCTCAGAACAACTAATGAAAAACTGTTTTTT.

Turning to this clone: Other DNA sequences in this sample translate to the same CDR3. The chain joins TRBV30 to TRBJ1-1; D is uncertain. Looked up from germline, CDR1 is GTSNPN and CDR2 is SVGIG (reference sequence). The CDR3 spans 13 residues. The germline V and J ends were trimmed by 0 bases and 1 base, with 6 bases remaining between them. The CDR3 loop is CAWSVRRNTEAFF. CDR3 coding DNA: TGTGCCTGGAGTGTACGGAGGAACACTGAAGCTTTCTTT.

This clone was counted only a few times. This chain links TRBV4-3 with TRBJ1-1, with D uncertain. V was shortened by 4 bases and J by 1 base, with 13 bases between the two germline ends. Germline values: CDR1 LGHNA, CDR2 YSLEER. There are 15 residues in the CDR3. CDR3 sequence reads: CASSPKVGQNTEAFF. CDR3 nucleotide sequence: TGCGCCAGCAGCCCTAAGGTTGGGCAGAACACTGAAGCTTTCTTT.

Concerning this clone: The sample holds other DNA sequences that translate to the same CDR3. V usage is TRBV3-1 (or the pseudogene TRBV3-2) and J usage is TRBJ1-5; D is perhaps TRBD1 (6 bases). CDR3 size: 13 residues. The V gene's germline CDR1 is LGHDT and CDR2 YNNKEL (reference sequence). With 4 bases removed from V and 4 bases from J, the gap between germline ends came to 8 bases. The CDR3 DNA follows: TGTGCCAGCAGCCCGACAGGTAATCAGCCCCAGCATTTT. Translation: CASSPTGNQPQHF.

This CDR3 reads CASSLVLAGHNEQFF. The CDR3 bases are TGTGCCAGCAGCTTAGTCCTAGCGGGGCACAATGAGCAGTTCTTC. The rearrangement joins TRBV11-2 to TRBJ2-1, with TRBD2 matching over 9 bases. Per the germline V gene, CDR1 is SGHAT and CDR2 is FQNNGV. V gave up 1 base and J gave up 5 bases; unmatched junction bases: 3. There are 15 residues in the CDR3.

CDR3 nucleotides: TGTGCCAGCAGCTTAGGAGGCGGAGGGGGCACAGATACGCAGTATTTT. Amino acids: CASSLGGGGGTDTQYF. V is TRBV7-9 and J is TRBJ2-3; D is possibly TRBD2 (6 bases). V was pared by 1 base and J by 1 base, with 12 bases between. The CDR3 covers 16 residues. Germline CDR1 SEHNR, CDR2 FQNEAQ (reference sequence).

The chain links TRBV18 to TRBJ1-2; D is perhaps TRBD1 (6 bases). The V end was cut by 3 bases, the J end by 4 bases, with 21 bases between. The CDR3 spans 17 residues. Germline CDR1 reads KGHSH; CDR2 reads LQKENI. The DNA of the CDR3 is TGTGCCAGCTCACCCGGAGTTACTACAGGGACCGGCTATGGCTACACCTTC. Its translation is CASSPGVTTGTGYGYTF.

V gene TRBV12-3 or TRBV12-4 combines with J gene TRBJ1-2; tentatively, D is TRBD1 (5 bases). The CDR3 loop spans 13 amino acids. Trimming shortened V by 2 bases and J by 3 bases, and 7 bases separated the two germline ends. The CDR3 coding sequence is TGTGCCAGCAGTTTACGGGGGTACTATGGCTACACCTTC. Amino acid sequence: CASSLRGYYGYTF.

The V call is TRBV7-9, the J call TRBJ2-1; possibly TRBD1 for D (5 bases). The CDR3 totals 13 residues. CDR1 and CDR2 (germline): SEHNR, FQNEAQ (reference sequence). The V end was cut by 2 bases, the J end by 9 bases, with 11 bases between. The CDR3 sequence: CASSLSGASEQFF. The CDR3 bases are TGTGCCAGCAGCTTATCTGGGGCGAGTGAGCAGTTCTTC.

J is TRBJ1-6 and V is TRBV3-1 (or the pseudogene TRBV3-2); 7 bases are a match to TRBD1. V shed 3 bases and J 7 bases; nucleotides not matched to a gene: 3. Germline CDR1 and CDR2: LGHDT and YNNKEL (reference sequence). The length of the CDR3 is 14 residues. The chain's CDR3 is CASSHGTANSPLHF. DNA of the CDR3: TGTGCCAGCAGCCACGGGACAGCAAATTCACCCCTCCACTTT.

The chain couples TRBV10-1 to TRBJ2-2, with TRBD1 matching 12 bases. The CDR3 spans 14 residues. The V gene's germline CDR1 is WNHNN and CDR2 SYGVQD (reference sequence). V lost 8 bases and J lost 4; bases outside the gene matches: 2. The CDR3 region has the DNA TGCGCCAGCCAGGGACAGGGGGCCACCGGGGAGCTGTTTTTT. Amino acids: CASQGQGATGELFF.

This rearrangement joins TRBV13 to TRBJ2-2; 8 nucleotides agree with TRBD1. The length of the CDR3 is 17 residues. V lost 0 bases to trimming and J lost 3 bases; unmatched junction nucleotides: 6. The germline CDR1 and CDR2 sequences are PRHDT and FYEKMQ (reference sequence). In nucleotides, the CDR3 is TGTGCCAGCAGCTTAGGCCGGGGGACAGGCCACACCGGGGAGCTGTTTTTT. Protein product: CASSLGRGTGHTGELFF.

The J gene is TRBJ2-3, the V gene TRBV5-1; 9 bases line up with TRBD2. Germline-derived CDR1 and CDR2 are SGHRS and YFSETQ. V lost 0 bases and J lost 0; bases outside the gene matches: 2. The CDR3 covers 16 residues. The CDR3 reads CASSLELAGSTDTQYF. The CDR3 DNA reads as TGCGCCAGCAGCTTGGAGCTAGCGGGGAGCACAGATACGCAGTATTTT.

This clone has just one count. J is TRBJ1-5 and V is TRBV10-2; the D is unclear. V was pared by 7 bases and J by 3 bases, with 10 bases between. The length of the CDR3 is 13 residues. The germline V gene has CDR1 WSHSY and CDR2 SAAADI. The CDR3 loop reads CASTYQVNQPQHF. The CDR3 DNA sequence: TGCGCCAGCACCTATCAGGTCAATCAGCCCCAGCATTTT.

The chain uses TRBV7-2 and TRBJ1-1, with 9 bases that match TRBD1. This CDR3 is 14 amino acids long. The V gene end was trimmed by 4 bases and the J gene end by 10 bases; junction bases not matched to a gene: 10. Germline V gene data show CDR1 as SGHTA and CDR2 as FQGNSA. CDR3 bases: TGTGCCAGCAGCTCCTTCGGGACAGGGTATTCAGCTTTCTTT. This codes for CASSSFGTGYSAFF. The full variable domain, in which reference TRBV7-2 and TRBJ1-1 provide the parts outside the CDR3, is GAGVSQSPSNKVTEKGKDVELRCDPISGHTALYWYRQSLGQGLEFLIYFQGNSAPDKSGLPSDRFSAERTGGSVSTLTIQRTQQEDSAVYLCASSSFGTGYSAFFGQGTRLTVV.

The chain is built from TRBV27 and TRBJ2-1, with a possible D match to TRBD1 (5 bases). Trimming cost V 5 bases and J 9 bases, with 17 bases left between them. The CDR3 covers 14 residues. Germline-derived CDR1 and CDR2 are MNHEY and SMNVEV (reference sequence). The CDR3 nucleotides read TGTGCCAGCAGTACCTCGGACATCGGCGGTGAGCAGTTCTTC. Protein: CASSTSDIGGEQFF.